Each of the 14 T cell receptor beta chains below was sequenced from the same sample in a study of blood T cells in healthy people across ages (dated by TCRdb to between 2015 and 2017). Receptor amplification or capture employed 5' RACE. The run used an Illumina HiSeq 2500. A second PCR of about 6 to 12 cycles was run with a J-beta primer mix and a sample-barcoded 5' primer. Through fastp at Q25 and MiXCR, TCRdb rebuilt clones from the public reads, retaining in-frame beta chains. Entries are consolidated by CDR3 protein sequence, retaining the most common genes and DNA. In this sample the table shows more than 800,000 distinct CDR3 sequences, more than 25% of which occur a single time. The ten largest account for approximately 15% of the sample. Sequencing was carried out using blood. The receptors shown here come from a woman over 75 in good health.

This clonotype has ten or more counts. The V gene is TRBV11-3, the J gene TRBJ2-3; D unresolved. The CDR3 covers 15 residues. Germline CDR1 reads SGHNT; CDR2 reads YENEEA. With 1 base removed from V and 2 bases from J, the gap between germline ends came to 10 bases. As DNA, the CDR3 is TGTGCCAGCAGCTTAGTCGGCGGATTCACAGATACGCAGTATTTT. The encoded protein is CASSLVGGFTDTQYF.

In regard to this clonotype: Since a much larger clone is just one base distant, this may be a read error. This chain links TRBV2 with TRBJ2-3, with TRBD2 matching 11 bases. Germline lookup yields CDR1 SNHLY and CDR2 FYNNEI. This CDR3 has 20 amino acids. Trimming cost V 5 bases and J 4 bases; bases outside gene matches: 20. The CDR3 loop is CASSFPWLAGGNSDADTQYF. The CDR3 nucleotides are TGTGCCAGCAGTTTTCCGTGGCTAGCGGGGGGTAACTCCGACGCAGATACGCAGTATTTT.

This clonotype was seen ten or more times. The chain employs TRBV12-3 or TRBV12-4 and TRBJ2-3, with 12 bases matching TRBD2. There are 16 residues in the CDR3. V lost 6 bases to trimming and J lost 2 bases; unmatched junction nucleotides: 6. The CDR3 reads CASSKTSGGPTDTQYF. For the CDR3, the DNA is TGTGCCAGCAGCAAGACTAGCGGGGGTCCCACAGATACGCAGTATTTT.

This clonotype was recorded at least ten times. The chain carries TRBV7-9 and TRBJ2-5, with 8 positions matching TRBD1. Germline lookup yields CDR1 SEHNR and CDR2 FQNEAQ (reference sequence). Unmatched junction bases numbered 4, after V lost 4 bases and J lost 0 bases. The CDR3 is 15 residues long. The CDR3 is CASSYRGYDQETQYF. CDR3 sequence (DNA): TGTGCCAGCAGCTACAGGGGGTATGACCAAGAGACCCAGTACTTC.

The chain couples TRBV4-1 to TRBJ1-2; 9 nucleotides match TRBD1. J was trimmed by 5 bases and V by 0 bases; bases with no gene match: 10. This CDR3 region has 17 residues. Germline V gives CDR1 MGHRA, CDR2 YSYEKL. The CDR3 spells CASSQEAVQGAKYGYTF. CDR3 DNA sequence: TGCGCCAGCAGCCAAGAGGCTGTACAGGGGGCGAAGTATGGCTACACCTTC.

Comment on this clonotype: With a much larger clone just one base away, this may be a read error. The genes are TRBV11-2 and TRBJ1-2, with unresolved D. Trimming removed 4 bases from V and 8 bases from J, with 23 bases in between. Germline V gene lookup returns CDR1 SGHAT and CDR2 FQNNGV. The CDR3 contains 16 residues. The CDR3 here is CASSSSYKTVHGGYTF. The CDR3 DNA reads TGTGCCAGCAGCTCGAGCTACAAGACGGTGCATGGGGGCTACACCTTC.

The J gene is TRBJ2-7, the V gene TRBV20-1; D unresolved. The germline V gene encodes CDR1 DFQATT and CDR2 SNEGSKA (reference sequence). V was clipped by 1 base and J by 6 bases, with 19 bases between them. CDR3 length equals 15 residues. The CDR3 is CSARAETTTWAEQYF. CDR3 in DNA: TGCAGTGCTAGAGCTGAAACTACCACTTGGGCCGAGCAGTACTTC.

On this clonotype: This may be a read error, as it is one base from a much larger clone. The J gene is TRBJ1-5, the V gene TRBV6-2 or TRBV6-3; 8 positions agree with TRBD1. The length of the CDR3 is 14 residues. Germline-derived CDR1 and CDR2 are MNHEY and SVGEGT. The CDR3, as DNA: TGTACCAGCAGTCCAGGGGGCCGCAATCAGCCCCAGCATTTT. This gives the protein CTSSPGGRNQPQHF.

Of note for this clonotype: The junction does not match germline at one end; this may be a read error. This chain joins TRBV5-1 and TRBJ2-2; D might be TRBD2 (5 bases). The CDR3 sequence is 15 residues long. Per germline, CDR1 SGHRS and CDR2 YFSETQ. This chain's CDR3 is CTSSLRTWDTGELFF. The CDR3 DNA is TGCACCAGCAGCTTGAGGACTTGGGACACCGGGGAGCTGTTTTTT.

The V and J genes are TRBV7-2 and TRBJ1-2, with D hard to call. V was shortened by 5 bases and J by 2 bases, with 12 bases between the two germline ends. The CDR3 has 14 residues. Germline V gene sequence: CDR1 SGHTA, CDR2 FQGNSA. CDR3 residues: CASSAGPENYGYTF. In DNA, the CDR3 is TGTGCCAGCAGCGCGGGCCCAGAGAACTATGGCTACACCTTC.

This clonotype has at least ten counts. This chain connects TRBV20-1 to TRBJ1-5, with TRBD1 matching over 8 bases. Losses at the gene ends were 5 bases for V and 5 bases for J; bases not matched to a gene: 8. This CDR3 is built from 14 residues. Germline V gene lookup returns CDR1 DFQATT and CDR2 SNEGSKA (reference sequence). The CDR3 loop reads CSALRGPFDQPQHF. The CDR3 DNA is TGCAGTGCTCTCAGGGGGCCGTTCGATCAGCCCCAGCATTTT.

The V and J genes are TRBV3-1 and TRBJ2-2, with unresolved D. This CDR3 comprises 16 residues. V lost 2 bases, J lost 0 bases, and 10 bases lay in between. CDR1 and CDR2 (germline): LGHDT, YNNKEL (reference sequence). DNA for the CDR3: TGTGCCAGCAGCCAAAGGACCTTCACGAACACCGGGGAGCTGTTTTTT. Its protein product is CASSQRTFTNTGELFF.

The chain uses TRBV24-1 and TRBJ2-3; D unresolved. Deletions cut 4 bases from V and 6 bases from J, with 10 bases between. The CDR3 covers 13 residues. The germline CDR1 and CDR2 sequences are KGHDR and SFDVKD. DNA for the CDR3: TGTGCCACCAGTGAACAACCGCGGGATACGCAGTATTTT. It specifies CATSEQPRDTQYF.

V usage is TRBV7-2 and J usage is TRBJ2-3; D is tentatively TRBD1 or TRBD2 (6 bases each). The CDR3 consists of 16 residues. V lost 0 bases, J lost 1 base, and 11 bases lay in between. Germline assignment: CDR1 SGHTA and CDR2 FQGNSA. CDR3: CASSLAGAGRTDTQYF. For the CDR3, the DNA is TGTGCCAGCAGCTTAGCGGGGGCGGGACGCACAGATACGCAGTATTTT.